This note documents a single T cell receptor (beta chain) sequence. Its antigen is unidentified. J was trimmed by 3 bases and V by 0 bases; bases with no gene match: 3. CDR3 size: 15 residues. Germline V gives CDR1 SGHNT, CDR2 YYREEE (reference sequence). Sequencing used immunoSEQ multiplex PCR; TCRdb keeps in-frame clones, though not all of them. Of about 130,000 clones in the sample, 89% were seen once. This sample was included in a study of cytomegalovirus exposure and HLA in healthy donors. Study at large: The approximately 120 validation repertoires were reported in a later analysis to have been generated on the same platform as the 666 first-cohort repertoires. The study, taken as a whole, reports: Many donors shared some public TCRs, even though most TCR sequences were rare. A classifier reportedly called cytomegalovirus status with high sensitivity and specificity.

The source of this sequence is a woman aged 18-29 years in good health and CMV-seropositive. V usage is TRBV5-4 and J usage is TRBJ2-3, with 8 positions matching TRBD2. What was sequenced was PBMCs. This CDR3 reads CASSLVRGATDTQYF. The CDR3 DNA sequence: TGTGCCAGCAGCTTGGTGCGGGGGGCTACAGATACGCAGTATTTT.